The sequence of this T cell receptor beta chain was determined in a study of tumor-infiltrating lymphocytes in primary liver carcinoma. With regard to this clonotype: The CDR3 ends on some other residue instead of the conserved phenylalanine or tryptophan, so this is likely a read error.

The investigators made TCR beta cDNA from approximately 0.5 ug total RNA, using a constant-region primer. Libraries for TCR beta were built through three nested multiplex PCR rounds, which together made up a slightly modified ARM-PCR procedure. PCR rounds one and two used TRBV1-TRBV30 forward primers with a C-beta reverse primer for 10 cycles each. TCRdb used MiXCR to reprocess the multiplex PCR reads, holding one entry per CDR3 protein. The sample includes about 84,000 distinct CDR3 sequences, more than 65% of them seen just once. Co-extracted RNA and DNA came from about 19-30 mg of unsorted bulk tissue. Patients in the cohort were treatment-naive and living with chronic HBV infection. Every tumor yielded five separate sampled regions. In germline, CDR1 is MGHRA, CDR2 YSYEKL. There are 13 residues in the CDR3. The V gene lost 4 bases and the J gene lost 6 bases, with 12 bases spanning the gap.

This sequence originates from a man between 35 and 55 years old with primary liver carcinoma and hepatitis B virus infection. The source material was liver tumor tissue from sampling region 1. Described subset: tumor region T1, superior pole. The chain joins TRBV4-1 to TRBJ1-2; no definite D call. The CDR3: CASSRSTWDGYTL. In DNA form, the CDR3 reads TGCGCCAGCAGCCGCTCGACATGGGATGGCTACACCCTC.